The 25 T cell receptor beta chains below come from one sample, sequenced in a study of blood T cell repertoires in COVID-19. The data were produced by immunoSEQ multiplex PCR, yet TCRdb's version contains in-frame clones alone and is incomplete. Of more than 300,000 clones in the sample, around 90% are singletons; the top ten hold about 1%. The source material was peripheral blood. The receptors here all came from a woman aged 40 to 50 with COVID-19, enrolled during active disease.

This sequence joins TRBV25-1 and TRBJ1-4; 7 bases align to TRBD1. Per germline, CDR1 MGHDK and CDR2 SYGVNS. The V segment lost 2 bases and the J segment 9 bases; nucleotides outside the gene matches: 9. This CDR3 is 15 amino acids long. The CDR3: CASSEQGGQVKKLFF. The CDR3 DNA sequence: TGTGCCAGCAGTGAACAAGGCGGACAGGTCAAAAAACTGTTTTTT.

This clone was picked up a small number of times. The chain is built from TRBV12-5 and TRBJ2-1, with D tentatively TRBD2 (6 bases). The CDR3 contains 13 residues. The ends were cut back, 3 bases at V and 6 bases at J, with 9 bases in the middle. Germline V gene data show CDR1 as LGHNT and CDR2 as FRNRAP. Here the CDR3 reads CASGFFGSNEQFF. CDR3 in DNA: TGTGCTAGTGGTTTTTTCGGGAGCAATGAGCAGTTCTTC.

V is TRBV28 and J is TRBJ1-1; 7 bases map to TRBD1. Germline trimming cut 1 base from V and 5 bases from J; bases unmatched to any gene: 7. The CDR3 totals 15 residues. In germline, CDR1 is MDHEN, CDR2 SYDVKM. CDR3 DNA sequence: TGTGCCAGCAGTTTATTGGATCAGGGGGGAACTGAAGCTTTCTTT. This encodes CASSLLDQGGTEAFF.

This chain connects TRBV27 to TRBJ1-1, with D possibly being TRBD1 (5 bases). From germline, CDR1 is MNHEY and CDR2 SMNVEV (reference sequence). V lost 3 bases to trimming and J lost 4 bases, with 18 bases between them. The CDR3 has 16 amino acids. CDR3 sequence: CASSFLNDLGGTEAFF. DNA for the CDR3: TGTGCCAGCAGTTTTCTAAACGACCTGGGGGGCACTGAAGCTTTCTTT.

The chain joins TRBV9 to TRBJ1-1; D gene unclear. Germline V gene lookup returns CDR1 SGDLS and CDR2 YYNGEE. Trimming removed 4 bases at V and 8 bases at J, with 15 bases between. The CDR3 spans 13 residues. The DNA of the CDR3 is TGTGCCAGCAGCTCATCCGGGTTCTCGGAAGCTTTCTTT. As protein: CASSSSGFSEAFF.

This rearrangement joins TRBV4-2 to TRBJ2-5, with TRBD1 matching over 8 bases. CDR1 and CDR2 from the germline V gene are LGHNA and YNFKEQ. The CDR3 contains 21 residues. Trimming removed 4 bases from V and 2 bases from J; junction bases left unmatched: 24. The CDR3 bases are TGTGCCAGCAGCCCCACCGGGACAGGTCCCATGCCAGAGTGGGGGCAAGAGACCCAGTACTTC. Its protein product is CASSPTGTGPMPEWGQETQYF.

This clone was detected only once. V usage is TRBV5-1 and J usage is TRBJ2-3; TRBD2 aligns across 10 bases. The germline CDR1 and CDR2 sequences are SGHRS and YFSETQ. The CDR3 is made up of 18 amino acids. After removal of 0 bases from V and 2 bases from J, the junction contained 9 bases not matched to a gene. The CDR3 DNA is TGCGCCAGCAGCTTGGGAGCGGGAGGGAGGCGGGTCACAGATACGCAGTATTTT. As protein: CASSLGAGGRRVTDTQYF.

CDR3 nucleotides: TGTGCCAGCAGCGCCGGGACAGGGAATAGCAATCAGCCCCAGCATTTT. Translated: CASSAGTGNSNQPQHF. J is TRBJ1-5 and V is TRBV21-1; the listed D gene, TRBD1, was not tested against the DNA. TRBV21-1 is a documented pseudogene. The CDR3 runs 16 residues.

V is TRBV19 and J is TRBJ1-1, with a possible D match to TRBD1 (5 bases). Germline lookup yields CDR1 LNHDA and CDR2 SQIVND (reference sequence). CDR3 length equals 13 residues. The V end was cut by 6 bases, the J end by 1 base, with 9 bases between. This CDR3 reads CASSRQQNTEAFF. For the CDR3, the DNA is TGTGCCAGTAGCAGACAGCAGAACACTGAAGCTTTCTTT.

This chain connects TRBV27 to TRBJ2-7, with a tentative D call TRBD2 (5 bases). Trimming pared 3 bases from V and 2 bases from J, leaving 8 bases between. The CDR3 has 13 residues. The germline gives CDR1 MNHEY, CDR2 SMNVEV (reference sequence). The CDR3 nucleotides read TGTGCCAGCAGTTTGAGGGATACCTACGAGCAGTACTTC. Translated: CASSLRDTYEQYF.

This chain links TRBV29-1 with TRBJ1-2; TRBD1 matches at 8 bases. Looked up from germline, CDR1 is SQVTM and CDR2 is ANQGSEA. The junction had 6 bases not matched to a gene; V was cut back by 8 bases and J by 4 bases. The CDR3 is made up of 12 amino acids. CDR3 sequence reads: CSFRTGSYGYTF. Here the CDR3 DNA reads TGCAGCTTCCGGACAGGGTCCTATGGCTACACCTTC.

This chain connects TRBV24-1 to TRBJ2-7; 11 nucleotides line up with TRBD1. The CDR3 has 15 amino acids. CDR1 and CDR2 (germline): KGHDR, SFDVKD. Trimming took 4 bases from V and 1 from J; bases not matched to a gene: 2. As DNA, the CDR3 is TGTGCCACCAGTGACGGGACAGGGGGGTCCTACGAGCAGTACTTC. Translating gives CATSDGTGGSYEQYF.

The rearrangement links TRBV10-3 to TRBJ1-5; maybe TRBD1 (5 bases). Germline V CDR1 and CDR2: ENHRY, SYGVKD. CDR3 length: 14 amino acids. The V and J ends lost 10 bases and 0 bases respectively, with 13 bases between them. The CDR3 coding sequence is TGTGCCACTCAGGGCGGGGCTAGCAATCAGCCCCAGCATTTT. Translating gives CATQGGASNQPQHF.

The chain employs TRBV28 and TRBJ2-7; the match to TRBD2 covers 8 bases. V was clipped by 6 bases and J by 4 bases; unmatched bases: 14. The germline CDR1 and CDR2 sequences are MDHEN and SYDVKM. This CDR3 contains 16 residues. CDR3 amino acids: CASRDTTGTSTYEQYF. The DNA of the CDR3 is TGTGCCAGCAGAGATACGACCGGGACTAGTACGTACGAGCAGTACTTC.

The table lists this clone with a few counts. The chain recombines TRBV19 with TRBJ1-1; D possibly corresponds to TRBD1 (5 bases). This CDR3 is 16 amino acids long. CDR1 LNHDA and CDR2 SQIVND come from the germline V gene (reference sequence). Trimming took 2 bases from V and 1 from J, leaving 14 bases between them. As DNA, the CDR3 is TGTGCCAGTAGTATAAAGGGCGGGACGTGGAACACTGAAGCTTTCTTT. As protein: CASSIKGGTWNTEAFF.

The V and J genes are TRBV11-2 and TRBJ2-1; 7 bases line up with TRBD2. CDR3 size: 15 residues. Germline lookup yields CDR1 SGHAT and CDR2 FQNNGV. V trimming: 5 bases; J trimming: 0 bases; junction bases outside the gene matches: 4. The CDR3 region has the DNA TGTGCCAGCAGCCAGAGCGGGAACTCCTACAATGAGCAGTTCTTC. Its translation: CASSQSGNSYNEQFF.

The V call is TRBV6-5, the J call TRBJ1-5; perhaps TRBD1 as D (6 bases). The CDR3 covers 14 residues. The germline V gene encodes CDR1 MNHEY and CDR2 SVGAGI. Trimming removed 6 bases from V and 3 bases from J, with 12 bases in between. CDR3 sequence: CASSVTGTNQPQHF. CDR3 DNA: TGTGCCAGCAGCGTTACAGGGACCAATCAGCCCCAGCATTTT.

The chain employs TRBV7-9 and TRBJ1-1; perhaps TRBD1 as D (5 bases). This CDR3 contains 13 residues. Trimming pared 6 bases from V and 5 bases from J, leaving 13 bases between. Germline V CDR1 and CDR2: SEHNR, FQNEAQ (reference sequence). CDR3 sequence: CASSRSGGTEAFF. As DNA, the CDR3 is TGTGCCAGCAGTCGATCGGGGGGGACTGAAGCTTTCTTT.

The V call is TRBV3-1 (or the pseudogene TRBV3-2), the J call TRBJ2-3; TRBD2 might be the D (6 bases). CDR3 length: 14 residues. From germline, CDR1 is LGHDT and CDR2 YNNKEL (reference sequence). V was pared by 4 bases and J by 4 bases, with 12 bases between. The CDR3, as DNA: TGTGCCAGCAGCCTCCTGGGGGGTGCAGATACGCAGTATTTT. The encoded protein is CASSLLGGADTQYF.

The genes are TRBV5-1 and TRBJ2-1; TRBD2 aligns across 11 bases. Per germline, CDR1 SGHRS and CDR2 YFSETQ. The V gene end was trimmed by 0 bases and the J gene end by 8 bases; junction bases not matched to a gene: 4. The CDR3 is made up of 15 amino acids. CDR3 in amino acids: CASSLVLAGVDEQFF. Written as DNA, the CDR3 is TGCGCCAGCAGCTTGGTACTAGCGGGAGTCGATGAGCAGTTCTTC. Full variable domain (missing parts from reference TRBV5-1 and TRBJ2-1): KAGVTQTPRYLIKTRGQQVTLSCSPISGHRSVSWYQQTPGQGLQFLFEYFSETQRNKGNFPGRFSGRQFSNSRSEMNVSTLELGDSALYLCASSLVLAGVDEQFFGPGTRLTVL.

This rearrangement joins TRBV6-5 to TRBJ1-1, with TRBD1 identical over 7 bases. V was clipped by 5 bases and J by 4 bases; unmatched bases: 7. Germline V gives CDR1 MNHEY, CDR2 SVGAGI. The CDR3 covers 14 residues. The CDR3 nucleotides read TGTGCCAGCAGTCTCGGACAGGTCGGCACTGAAGCTTTCTTT. Encoded protein: CASSLGQVGTEAFF.

The sample holds one count of this clone. V is TRBV30 and J is TRBJ1-2; 7 nucleotides match TRBD1. J lost 5 bases, V lost 2 bases, and 2 bases had no gene match. CDR3 length: 12 residues. Germline CDR1 is GTSNPN and CDR2 is SVGIG (reference sequence). This CDR3 is CAWSLGQYGYTF. The CDR3 DNA is TGTGCCTGGAGTCTGGGACAGTATGGCTACACCTTC. Full variable domain (rest looked up from reference TRBV30 and TRBJ1-2): SQTIHQWPATLVQPVGSPLSLECTVEGTSNPNLYWYRQAAGRGLQLLFYSVGIGQISSEVPQNLSASRPQDRQFILSSKKLLLSDSGFYLCAWSLGQYGYTFGSGTRLTVV.

The chain recombines TRBV11-1 with TRBJ1-1; D is unclear. There are 13 residues in the CDR3. Between the trimmed V and J ends, which lost 5 bases and 1 base, there was a span of 8 bases. CDR1 is SGHAT, CDR2 FQDESV, per germline (reference sequence). As DNA, the CDR3 is TGTGCCAGCAGCCCCCTCCGGAACACTGAAGCTTTCTTT. Protein sequence: CASSPLRNTEAFF.

V is TRBV11-2 and J is TRBJ2-2; TRBD2 matches at 9 bases. Germline trimming cut 11 bases from V and 6 bases from J; bases unmatched to any gene: 13. Germline loops: CDR1 SGHAT, CDR2 FQNNGV. This CDR3 comprises 15 residues. CDR3 bases: TGTGCCGTCAGCGTGGCGGGGGGGCGCCCCGGGGAGCTGTTTTTT. Protein sequence: CAVSVAGGRPGELFF.

The V call is TRBV19, the J call TRBJ1-1, with D possibly matching TRBD1 (5 bases). The CDR3 covers 14 residues. CDR1 and CDR2 (germline): LNHDA, SQIVND (reference sequence). Trimming pared 3 bases from V and 3 bases from J, leaving 11 bases between. The CDR3 loop is CASSIPGGYTEAFF. CDR3 nucleotides: TGTGCCAGTAGTATCCCTGGGGGGTACACTGAAGCTTTCTTT.